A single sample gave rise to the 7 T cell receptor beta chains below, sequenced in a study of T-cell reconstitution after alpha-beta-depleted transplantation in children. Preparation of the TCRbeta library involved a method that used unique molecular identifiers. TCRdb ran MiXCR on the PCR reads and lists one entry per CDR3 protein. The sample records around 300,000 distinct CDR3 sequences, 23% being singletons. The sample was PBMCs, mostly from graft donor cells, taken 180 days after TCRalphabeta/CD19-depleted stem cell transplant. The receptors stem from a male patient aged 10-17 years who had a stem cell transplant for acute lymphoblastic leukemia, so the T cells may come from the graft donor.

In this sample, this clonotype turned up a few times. CDR3 protein: CASSVQHRGLAYNEQFF. CDR3 bases: TGTGCCAGCAGCGTACAACACAGGGGGCTGGCTTACAATGAGCAGTTCTTC. The chain employs TRBV9 and TRBJ2-1; 9 bases map to TRBD1. Trimming took 1 base from V and 4 from J; bases not matched to a gene: 9. Germline CDR1 reads SGDLS; CDR2 reads YYNGEE. The CDR3 has 17 residues.

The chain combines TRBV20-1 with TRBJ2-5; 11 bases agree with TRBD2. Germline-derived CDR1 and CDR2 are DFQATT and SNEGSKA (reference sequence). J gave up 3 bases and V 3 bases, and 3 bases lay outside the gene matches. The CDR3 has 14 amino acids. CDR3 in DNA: TGCAGTGCTAGTAGCGGGAGGGTTGAAGAGACCCAGTACTTC. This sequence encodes CSASSGRVEETQYF.

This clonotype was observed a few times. The chain's CDR3 is CSARGGGMNTEAFF. The CDR3 bases are TGCAGTGCTAGAGGTGGCGGTATGAACACTGAAGCTTTCTTT. The chain is built from TRBV20-1 and TRBJ1-1; D unclear. The V end was cut by 1 base, the J end by 0 bases, with 9 bases between. This CDR3 contains 14 residues. Germline V gene lookup returns CDR1 DFQATT and CDR2 SNEGSKA (reference sequence).

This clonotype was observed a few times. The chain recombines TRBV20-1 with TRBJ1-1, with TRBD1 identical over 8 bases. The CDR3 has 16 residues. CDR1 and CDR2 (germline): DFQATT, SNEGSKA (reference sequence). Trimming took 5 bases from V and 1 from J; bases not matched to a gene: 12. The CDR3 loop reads CSARQDRVVGNTEAFF. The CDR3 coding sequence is TGCAGTGCTCGACAGGACAGGGTTGTGGGGAACACTGAAGCTTTCTTT.

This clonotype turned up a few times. CDR3 nucleotides: TGCAGCGTTGACAAGAATTGGAACACTGAAGCTTTCTTT. Its protein is CSVDKNWNTEAFF. The chain uses TRBV29-1 and TRBJ1-1; D unresolved. Trimming took 3 bases from V and 1 from J, leaving 9 bases between them. Germline lookup yields CDR1 SQVTM and CDR2 ANQGSEA. The CDR3 is made up of 13 amino acids.

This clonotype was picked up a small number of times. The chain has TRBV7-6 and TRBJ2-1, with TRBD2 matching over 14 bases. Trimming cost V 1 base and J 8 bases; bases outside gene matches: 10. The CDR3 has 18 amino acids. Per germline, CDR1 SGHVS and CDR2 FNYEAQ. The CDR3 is CASSLGPKGTSGSHEQFF. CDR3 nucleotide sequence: TGTGCCAGCAGCTTAGGGCCCAAGGGGACTAGCGGGAGCCATGAGCAGTTCTTC.

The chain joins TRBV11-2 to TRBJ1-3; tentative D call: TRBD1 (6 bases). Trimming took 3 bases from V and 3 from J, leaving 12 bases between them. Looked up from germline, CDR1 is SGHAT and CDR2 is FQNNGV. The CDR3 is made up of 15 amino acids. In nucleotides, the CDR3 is TGTGCCAGCAGCTTTCACAGGGTGGATGGAAACACCATATATTTT. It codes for CASSFHRVDGNTIYF. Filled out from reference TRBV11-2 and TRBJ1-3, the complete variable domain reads EAGVAQSPRYKIIEKRQSVAFWCNPISGHATLYWYQQILGQGPKLLIQFQNNGVVDDSQLPKDRFSAERLKGVDSTLKIQPAKLEDSAVYLCASSFHRVDGNTIYFGEGSWLTVV.